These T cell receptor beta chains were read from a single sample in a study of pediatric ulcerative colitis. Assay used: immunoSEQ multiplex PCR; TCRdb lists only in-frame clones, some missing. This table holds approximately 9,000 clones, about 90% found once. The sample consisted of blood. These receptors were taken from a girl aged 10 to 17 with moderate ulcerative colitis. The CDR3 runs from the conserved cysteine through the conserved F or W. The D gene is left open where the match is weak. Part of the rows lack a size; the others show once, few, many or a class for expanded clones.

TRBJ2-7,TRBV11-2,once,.,TGTGCCAGCAGCTTCGAGGCCGGCGACGAGCAGTACTTC,CASSFEAGDEQYF
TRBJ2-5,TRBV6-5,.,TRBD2,TGTGCCAGCAGTTACGTGGCGGGGGAAGAGACCCAGTACTTC,CASSYVAGEETQYF
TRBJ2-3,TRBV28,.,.,TGTGCCAGCAGTTTGTCCCCGATTCAAAATACGCAGTATTTT,CASSLSPIQNTQYF
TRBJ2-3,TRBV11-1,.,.,TGTGCCAGCAGCTCGACAGCGACTAGCACAGATACGCAGTATTTT,CASSSTATSTDTQYF
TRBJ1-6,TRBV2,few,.,TGTGCCAGCAGTGAAGCAGGGGATAATTCACCCCTCCACTTT,CASSEAGDNSPLHF
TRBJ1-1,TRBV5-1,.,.,TGCGCCAGCAGCTTGCAGGGCCGCACTGAAGCTTTCTTT,CASSLQGRTEAFF
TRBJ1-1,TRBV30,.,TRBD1,TGTGCCTGGACAGAGGGGGCTAGTTCTGAAGCTTTCTTT,CAWTEGASSEAFF
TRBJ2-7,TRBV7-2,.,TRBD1,TGTGCCAGCAGCTTAAATCTGGACAGGGGTTACGAGCAGTACTTC,CASSLNLDRGYEQYF
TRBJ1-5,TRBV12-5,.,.,TGTGCTAGTGGTTTGGTAGGGGCGAAGGGGCAGCCCCAGCATTTT,CASGLVGAKGQPQHF
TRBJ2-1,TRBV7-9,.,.,TGTGCCAGCAGCTCAGAGTTCGGACAGTTCAATGAGCAGTTCTTC,CASSSEFGQFNEQFF
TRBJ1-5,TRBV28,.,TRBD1,TGTGCCAGCAGTTCGCGTAGATGGACAGGGGATCAGCCCCAGCATTTT,CASSSRRWTGDQPQHF
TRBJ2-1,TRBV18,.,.,TGTGCCAGCTCACCCGAGGAAGTCTTC,CASSPEEVF
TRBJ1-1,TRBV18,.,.,TGTGCCAGCTCACTAACGGACAGAATGAACACTGAAGCTTTCTTT,CASSLTDRMNTEAFF
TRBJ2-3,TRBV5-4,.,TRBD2,TGTGCCAGCAGCTTGGCCAGCGGGAGTACAGATACGCAGTATTTT,CASSLASGSTDTQYF
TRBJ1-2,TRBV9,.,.,TGTGCCAGCAGCGTAGCTGACAGACCATGGGGCTACACCTTC,CASSVADRPWGYTF
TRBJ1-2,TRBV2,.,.,TGTGCCAGCAGTGCGACGCCCGCGGTGGATGGCTACACCTTC,CASSATPAVDGYTF
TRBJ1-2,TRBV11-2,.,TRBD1,TGTGCCAGCAGCTTAGCGCAGGGGGCTGGCTACACCTTC,CASSLAQGAGYTF
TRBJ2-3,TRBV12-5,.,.,TGTGCTAGTGGTTCACTTCTGGATACGCAGTATTTT,CASGSLLDTQYF